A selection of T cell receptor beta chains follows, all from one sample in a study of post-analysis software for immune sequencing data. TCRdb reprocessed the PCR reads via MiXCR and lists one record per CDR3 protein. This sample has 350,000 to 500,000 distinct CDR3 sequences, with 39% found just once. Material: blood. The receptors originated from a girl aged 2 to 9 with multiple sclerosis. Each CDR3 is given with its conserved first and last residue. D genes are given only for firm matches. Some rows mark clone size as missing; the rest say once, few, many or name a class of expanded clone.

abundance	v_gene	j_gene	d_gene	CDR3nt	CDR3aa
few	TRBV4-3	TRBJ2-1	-	TGCGCCAGCAGCCGGTCCCAGGGGGGAGGTGAGCAGTTCTTC	CASSRSQGGGEQFF
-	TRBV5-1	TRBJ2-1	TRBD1	TGCGCCAGCAGCTACCGGGACAGGGCTCCTGAGCAGTTCTTC	CASSYRDRAPEQFF
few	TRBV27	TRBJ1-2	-	TGTGCCAGCAGTCCCCAACACAACACCGGGGGCTACACCTTC	CASSPQHNTGGYTF
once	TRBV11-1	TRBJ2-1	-	TGTGCCAGCAGCTTAGTAGGAATGGCCAATGAGCAGTTCTTC	CASSLVGMANEQFF
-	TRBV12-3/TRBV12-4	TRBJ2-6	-	TGTGCCAGCAGTCCCCAAATCGGACAGTCTGGGGCCAACGTCCTGACTTTC	CASSPQIGQSGANVLTF
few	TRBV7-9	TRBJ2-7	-	TGTGCCAGCAGTTTCAGGACTTCCTACGAGCAGTACTTC	CASSFRTSYEQYF
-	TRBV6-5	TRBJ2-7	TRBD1	TGTGCCAGCAGTTACTCTAGGACAGGGCTAGGCGAGCAGTACTTC	CASSYSRTGLGEQYF
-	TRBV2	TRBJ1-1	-	TGTGCCAGCAGTGCAGGTGCTCGAAACACTGGAGCTTTCTTT	CASSAGARNTGAFF
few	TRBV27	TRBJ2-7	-	TGTGCCAGCAGTTTTGGGCGAAAGGGGGCGGGGGTCGGCGAGCAGTACTTC	CASSFGRKGAGVGEQYF
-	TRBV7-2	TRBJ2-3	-	TGTGCCAGCAGCTTAGTCCTCGCGTGGCAGGGCGGGACAGATACGCAGTATTTT	CASSLVLAWQGGTDTQYF
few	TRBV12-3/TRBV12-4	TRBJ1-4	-	TGTGCCAGCAGTGGGGAAGGAGAAAAACTGTTTTTT	CASSGEGEKLFF
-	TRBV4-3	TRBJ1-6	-	TGCGCCAGCAGCACCCGGACAGCCTTAAAGCCCCTCCACTTT	CASSTRTALKPLHF
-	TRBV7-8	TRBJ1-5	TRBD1	TGTGCCAGCAGCTTAGCTCTCAGGGGGCCACGACAGCCCCAGCATTTT	CASSLALRGPRQPQHF
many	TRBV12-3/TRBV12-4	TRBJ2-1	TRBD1	TGTGCCAGCGGGCCGGGACAGTTCAATGAGCAGTTCTTC	CASGPGQFNEQFF
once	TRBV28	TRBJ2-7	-	TGTGCCAGCAGTCCCCCGGGGAGGAACGAGCAGTACTTC	CASSPPGRNEQYF
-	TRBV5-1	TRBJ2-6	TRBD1	TGCGCCAGCAGCTCGGGACAGGACTCTGGGGCCAACGTCCTGACTTTC	CASSSGQDSGANVLTF
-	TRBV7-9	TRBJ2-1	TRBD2	TGTGCCAGCAGCCCTGGGACTAGCGGGGGGGATTCCTACAATGAGCAGTTCTTC	CASSPGTSGGDSYNEQFF
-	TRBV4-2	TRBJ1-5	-	TGTGCCAGCAGCCAAGGGAGTCGTCTCGTTGTACATAGCAATCAGCCCCAGCATTTT	CASSQGSRLVVHSNQPQHF
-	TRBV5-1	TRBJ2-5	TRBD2	TGCGCCAGCAGCTTGGCCGGGGCGGGAGACGGAGAGACCCAGTACTTC	CASSLAGAGDGETQYF
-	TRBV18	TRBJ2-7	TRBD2	TGTGCCAGCTCCCGACTAGCGGAGTCCTACGAGCAGTACTTC	CASSRLAESYEQYF
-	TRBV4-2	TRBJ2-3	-	TGTGCCAGCAGCCAAGAAGGCTCGACGAGCACAGATACGCAGTATTTT	CASSQEGSTSTDTQYF
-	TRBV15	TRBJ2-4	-	TGTGCCACCAGCAGAGATCGTCAGATCTACGGGCAGTACTTC	CATSRDRQIYGQYF
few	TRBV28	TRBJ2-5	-	TGTGCCAGCAGTTTGTATAGCCCTAAACGGGAGACCCAGTACTTC	CASSLYSPKRETQYF
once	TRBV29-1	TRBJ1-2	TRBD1	TGCAGCGTTCGCGCTATTTTGCCGGGACAGGGGGGGATCTATGGCTACACCTTC	CSVRAILPGQGGIYGYTF
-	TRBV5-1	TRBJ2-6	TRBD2	TGCGCCAGCAGCTCCGGGGAGGGCGAGTCTGGGGCCAACGTCCTGACTTTC	CASSSGEGESGANVLTF
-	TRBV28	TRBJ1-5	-	TGTGCCAGCTGCTTTTACTCTTACGTGGTCAATCAGCCCCAGCATTTT	CASCFYSYVVNQPQHF
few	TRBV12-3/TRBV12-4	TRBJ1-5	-	TGTGCCAGCAGTTTGGGGGGGTCAGGTCCGAGTCAGCCCCAGCATTTT	CASSLGGSGPSQPQHF
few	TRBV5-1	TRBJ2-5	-	TGCGCCAGCAGCTTGGTTTCAGGGCAGGAAGAGACCCAGTACTTC	CASSLVSGQEETQYF